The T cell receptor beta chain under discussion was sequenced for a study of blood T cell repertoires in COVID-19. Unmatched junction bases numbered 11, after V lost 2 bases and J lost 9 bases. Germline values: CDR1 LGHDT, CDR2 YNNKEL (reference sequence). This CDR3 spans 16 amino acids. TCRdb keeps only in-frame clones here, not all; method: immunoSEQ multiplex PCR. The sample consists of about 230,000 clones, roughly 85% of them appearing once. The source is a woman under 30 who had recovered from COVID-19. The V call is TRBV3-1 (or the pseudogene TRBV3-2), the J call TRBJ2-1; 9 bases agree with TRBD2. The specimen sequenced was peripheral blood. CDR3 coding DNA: TGTGCCAGCAGCCAACGCGCGCGGGAGGGGGGTACTGAGCAGTTCTTC. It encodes CASSQRAREGGTEQFF.